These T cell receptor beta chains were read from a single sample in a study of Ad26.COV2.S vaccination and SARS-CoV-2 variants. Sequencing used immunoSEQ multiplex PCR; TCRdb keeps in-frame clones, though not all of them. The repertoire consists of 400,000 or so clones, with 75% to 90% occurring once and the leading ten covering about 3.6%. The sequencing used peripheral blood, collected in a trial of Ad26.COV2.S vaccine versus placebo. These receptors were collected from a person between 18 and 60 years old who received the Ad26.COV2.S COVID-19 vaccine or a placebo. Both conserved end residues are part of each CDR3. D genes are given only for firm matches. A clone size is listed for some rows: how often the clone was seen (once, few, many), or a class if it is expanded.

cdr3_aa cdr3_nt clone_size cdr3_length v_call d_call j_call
CASSEGPPPEKLFF TGCGCCAGCAGTGAAGGCCCCCCACCGGAAAAACTGTTTTTT NA 14 TRBV10-1 NA TRBJ1-4
CSVDLPAENTEAFF TGCAGCGTTGATTTGCCAGCTGAGAACACTGAAGCTTTCTTT NA 14 TRBV29-1 NA TRBJ1-1
CASRGSGHEQFF TGTGCCAGCAGGGGGAGTGGCCATGAGCAGTTCTTC NA 12 TRBV6-6 NA TRBJ2-1
CASSYSGQGLGNTEAFF TGTGCCAGCAGTTACTCGGGGCAGGGACTAGGGAACACTGAAGCTTTCTTT few 17 TRBV6-2/TRBV6-3 NA TRBJ1-1
CASSASNYGYTF TGTGCCAGCAGCGCTTCTAACTATGGCTACACCTTC NA 12 TRBV9 NA TRBJ1-2
CASSSQGDQPQHF TGTGCCAGCAGCTCCCAAGGAGATCAGCCCCAGCATTTT NA 13 TRBV3-1/TRBV3-2 NA TRBJ1-5
CASSLGGQVEAFF TGTGCCAGCAGTTTGGGCGGACAGGTAGAAGCTTTCTTT few 13 TRBV27 TRBD1 TRBJ1-1
CASTPTREAQYF TGTGCCAGCACCCCTACCCGGGAGGCCCAGTACTTC NA 12 TRBV6-2/TRBV6-3 TRBD2 TRBJ2-5
CASMGLGSKNIQYF TGTGCCAGCATGGGGCTTGGGTCCAAAAACATTCAGTACTTC NA 14 TRBV6-5 NA TRBJ2-4
CASSRGQNTEAFF TGTGCCAGCAGCCGGGGACAGAACACTGAAGCTTTCTTT NA 13 TRBV7-9 NA TRBJ1-1
CASRGTGPGELFF TGCGCCAGCAGGGGAACCGGACCCGGGGAGCTGTTTTTT NA 13 TRBV5-1 NA TRBJ2-2
CASSAATASRAFF TGCGCCAGCAGTGCCGCGACAGCTTCCAGGGCTTTCTTT NA 13 TRBV10-1 NA TRBJ1-1
CASFRQNEAFF TGTGCCAGTTTCCGACAGAATGAAGCTTTCTTT NA 11 TRBV19 NA TRBJ1-1
CSASMGLNTEAFF TGCAGTGCAAGTATGGGTTTGAACACTGAAGCTTTCTTT NA 13 TRBV20-1 NA TRBJ1-1
CASSSTSGTDTQYF TGTGCCAGCAGCTCTACTAGCGGCACAGATACGCAGTATTTT once 14 TRBV7-9 TRBD2 TRBJ2-3
CASSQGGTGIQPQHF TGCGCCAGCAGTCAAGGGGGGACAGGGATCCAGCCCCAGCATTTT NA 15 TRBV23-1 TRBD1 TRBJ1-5
CASSLSPTTYSEAFF TGTGCCAGCAGCTTATCGCCAACGACTTACAGTGAAGCTTTCTTT NA 15 TRBV7-2 NA TRBJ1-1
CASSLRPTVEPYF TGTGCCAGCAGTTTACGGCCAACCGTAGAACCGTACTTC once 13 TRBV27 NA TRBJ2-7
CASSAADRGTYEQYF TGTGCCAGCAGCGCGGCGGACAGGGGAACCTACGAGCAGTACTTC NA 15 TRBV2 TRBD1 TRBJ2-7
CASSISAGPTGELFF TGTGCCAGTAGTATTTCGGCAGGGCCTACCGGGGAGCTGTTTTTT NA 15 TRBV19 NA TRBJ2-2
CASTLSIGQETQYF TGTGCCAGCACCCTCTCAATAGGGCAAGAGACCCAGTACTTC NA 14 TRBV6-5 NA TRBJ2-5
CASRRKAGQSSTDTQYF TGTGCCAGTAGGAGAAAGGCAGGCCAATCTAGCACAGATACGCAGTATTTT NA 17 TRBV19 NA TRBJ2-3
CASSGGAEDTQYF TGTGCCAGCTCAGGCGGTGCGGAAGATACGCAGTATTTT NA 13 TRBV18 NA TRBJ2-3
CASSQVFAGNYGYTF TGCGCCAGCAGCCAAGTCTTCGCGGGGAACTATGGCTACACCTTC few 15 TRBV4-1 NA TRBJ1-2
CASSPPRDRGRNEQFF TGTGCCAGCAGCCCACCCCGGGACAGGGGGCGGAATGAGCAGTTCTTC once 16 TRBV5-4 TRBD1 TRBJ2-1
CASSLDNSPLHF TGTGCCAGCAGCTTGGATAATTCACCCCTCCACTTT NA 12 TRBV5-4 NA TRBJ1-6
CASSPTLAGRGSGTDTQYF TGTGCCAGCAGCCCAACACTGGCGGGGCGGGGGTCCGGAACAGATACGCAGTATTTT NA 19 TRBV9 TRBD2 TRBJ2-3
CASSPDWGGRGYNEQFF TGTGCCAGCAGTCCTGACTGGGGGGGAAGAGGATACAATGAGCAGTTCTTC NA 17 TRBV27 TRBD2 TRBJ2-1
CASSFSGTGVSGNTIYF TGTGCCAGCAGCTTCTCCGGGACAGGGGTCTCTGGAAACACCATATATTTT NA 17 TRBV7-2 TRBD1 TRBJ1-3
CASSQTSTEAFF TGTGCCAGCAGCCAGACTTCCACTGAAGCTTTCTTT NA 12 TRBV3-1/TRBV3-2 NA TRBJ1-1
CATRRVFGYTF TGTGCCACCCGACGGGTTTTTGGCTACACCTTC few 11 TRBV11-2 NA TRBJ1-2
CASSEGRAAYNEQFF TGCGCCAGCAGTGAGGGCCGGGCAGCTTACAATGAGCAGTTCTTC NA 15 TRBV10-2 NA TRBJ2-1
CASSQEVWGAPYEQYF TGTGCCAGCAGCCAAGAAGTTTGGGGGGCCCCCTACGAGCAGTACTTC NA 16 TRBV3-1/TRBV3-2 NA TRBJ2-7
CASRPFGQAGAYNSPLHF TGTGCCAGCAGACCCTTCGGACAGGCTGGGGCCTATAATTCACCCCTCCACTTT NA 18 TRBV11-2 TRBD1 TRBJ1-6
CAISDLTGVNGYTF TGTGCCATCAGTGACCTGACAGGGGTCAATGGCTACACCTTC NA 14 TRBV10-3 TRBD1 TRBJ1-2
CAWSTQVGPQHF TGTGCCTGGAGTACACAGGTAGGGCCCCAGCATTTT NA 12 TRBV30 NA TRBJ1-5
CASTFWGYNSPLHF TGTGCCTCAACTTTTTGGGGGTATAATTCACCCCTCCACTTT few 14 TRBV6-6 NA TRBJ1-6
CASSPILASSTGELFF TGTGCCAGCAGCCCCATTTTAGCCTCTTCCACCGGGGAGCTGTTTTTT NA 16 TRBV11-2 NA TRBJ2-2
CASSYRGGNTEAFF TGTGCCAGCAGTTACCGAGGGGGGAACACTGAAGCTTTCTTT NA 14 TRBV27 NA TRBJ1-1
CASSPRGFDTEAFF TGTGCCAGCAGCCCGAGGGGGTTCGACACTGAAGCTTTCTTT NA 14 TRBV3-1/TRBV3-2 NA TRBJ1-1
CASSFDRGTEAFF TGTGCCAGCAGCTTTGACAGGGGGACTGAAGCTTTCTTT NA 13 TRBV7-2 TRBD1 TRBJ1-1
CASSSGQGGSTEAFF TGTGCCAGCAGCTCCGGACAGGGTGGGAGCACTGAAGCTTTCTTT NA 15 TRBV7-2 TRBD1 TRBJ1-1
CASSFRMNTEAFF TGTGCCAGCAGTTTCAGGATGAACACTGAAGCTTTCTTT NA 13 TRBV5-8 NA TRBJ1-1